In this sample, the clone carrying this TCR beta chain turned up a few times. Using a J-beta primer mix together with a sample-barcoded 5' primer, a second PCR was run for 7 to 11 cycles. TCRdb reprocessed the 5' RACE reads via MiXCR and lists one record per CDR3 protein. The data contain 700,000 or so distinct CDR3 sequences, about 24% of them seen just once; the ten biggest clones take up around a fifth. These data belong to a study of blood T cells in healthy people across ages. The sequenced sample consisted of blood. The clonotype originates from a man between 65 and 80 years old in good health.

The CDR3 region is CASSYGGIGYEQYF. CDR3 nucleotides: TGTGCCAGCAGTTACGGGGGAATAGGCTACGAGCAGTACTTC. The chain is built from TRBV6-5 and TRBJ2-7; D might be TRBD1 or TRBD2, each matching 5 bases. CDR1 and CDR2 (germline): MNHEY, SVGAGI. The V end was cut by 2 bases, the J end by 3 bases, with 11 bases between. This CDR3 region has 14 residues.